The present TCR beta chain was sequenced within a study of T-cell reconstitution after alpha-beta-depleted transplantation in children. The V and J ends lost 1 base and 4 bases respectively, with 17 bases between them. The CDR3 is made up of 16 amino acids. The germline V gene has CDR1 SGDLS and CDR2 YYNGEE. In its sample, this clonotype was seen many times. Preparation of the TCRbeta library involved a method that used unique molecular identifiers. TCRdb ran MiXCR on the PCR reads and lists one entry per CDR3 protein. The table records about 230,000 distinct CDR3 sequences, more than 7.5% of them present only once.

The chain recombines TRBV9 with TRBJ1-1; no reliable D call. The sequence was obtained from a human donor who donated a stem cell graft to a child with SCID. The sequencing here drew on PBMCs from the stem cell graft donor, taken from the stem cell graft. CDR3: CASSVYMGGLGTEAFF. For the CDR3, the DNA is TGTGCCAGCAGCGTATATATGGGCGGTCTGGGCACTGAAGCTTTCTTT.